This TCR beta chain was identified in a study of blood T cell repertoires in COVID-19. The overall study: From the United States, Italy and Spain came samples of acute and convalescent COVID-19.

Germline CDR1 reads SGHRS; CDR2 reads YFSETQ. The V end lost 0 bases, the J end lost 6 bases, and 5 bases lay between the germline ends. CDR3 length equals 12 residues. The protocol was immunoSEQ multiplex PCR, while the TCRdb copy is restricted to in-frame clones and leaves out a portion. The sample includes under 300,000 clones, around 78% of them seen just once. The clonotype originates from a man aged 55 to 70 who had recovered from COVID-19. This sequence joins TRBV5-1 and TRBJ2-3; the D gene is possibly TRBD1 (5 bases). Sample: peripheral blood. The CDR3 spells CASSLEGDTQYF. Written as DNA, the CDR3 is TGCGCCAGCAGCTTGGAGGGGGATACGCAGTATTTT. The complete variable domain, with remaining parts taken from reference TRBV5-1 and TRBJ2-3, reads KAGVTQTPRYLIKTRGQQVTLSCSPISGHRSVSWYQQTPGQGLQFLFEYFSETQRNKGNFPGRFSGRQFSNSRSEMNVSTLELGDSALYLCASSLEGDTQYFGPGTRLTVL.